The 28 T cell receptor beta chains below were found in one sample sequenced in a study of T cells in Graves' hyperthyroidism and ophthalmopathy. TCR beta CDR3 region amplification was performed from RNA transcripts. HTBI primers were the set used in a first-round RT-PCR of the TCR CDR3. TCRdb reprocessed the multiplex PCR reads with MiXCR, giving one entry per CDR3 protein. This sample carries around 450,000 distinct CDR3 sequences, 15% to 19% of them seen once, and the ten largest clones take about 7.7%. Sequenced: blood. The receptors were gathered from a woman under 30 with Graves' hyperthyroidism.

This clonotype was counted ten times or more. The rearrangement uses TRBV20-1 and TRBJ1-5; 7 bases agree with TRBD1. The CDR3 has 15 residues. The junction had 14 bases not matched to a gene; V was cut back by 6 bases and J by 6 bases. Germline V gene data show CDR1 as DFQATT and CDR2 as SNEGSKA (reference sequence). The CDR3 nucleotides read TGCAGTGCCTCCCGACATCAAGGGGGCAGTCAGCCCCAGCATTTT. Translating gives CSASRHQGGSQPQHF.

The table lists this clonotype with many counts. This chain joins TRBV6-1 and TRBJ1-5; TRBD1 matches at 9 bases. From germline, CDR1 is MNHNS and CDR2 SASEGT. This CDR3 contains 16 residues. After removal of 7 bases from V and 7 bases from J, the junction contained 14 bases not matched to a gene. The CDR3 sequence: CASNRITTGGRQPQHF. The CDR3 coding sequence is TGTGCCAGCAACAGAATAACAACAGGGGGCAGACAGCCCCAGCATTTT.

This clonotype was detected many times. V is TRBV5-5 and J is TRBJ1-4; D unclear. CDR3 length equals 13 residues. With 3 bases removed from V and 6 bases from J, the gap between germline ends came to 9 bases. The germline V gene has CDR1 SGHKS and CDR2 YYEKEE (reference sequence). The DNA for the CDR3 is TGTGCCAGCAGCTCACCGTCAGATGAAAAACTGTTTTTT. Protein sequence: CASSSPSDEKLFF.

In its sample, this clonotype was seen many times. The chain combines TRBV6-1 with TRBJ2-7, with a possible D match to TRBD1 (6 bases). Germline CDR1 MNHNS, CDR2 SASEGT. Trimming stripped 7 bases from V and 0 bases from J, with 10 bases between. The length of the CDR3 is 13 residues. CDR3 nucleotides: TGTGCCAGCACCTGGGACACCTCCTACGAGCAGTACTTC. Translation gives CASTWDTSYEQYF.

This clonotype has ten or more counts. The chain joins TRBV27 to TRBJ2-7; 7 bases are shared with TRBD1. Germline V gene sequence: CDR1 MNHEY, CDR2 SMNVEV (reference sequence). This CDR3 has 15 amino acids. V was pared by 0 bases and J by 3 bases, with 5 bases of the junction left unmatched. CDR3 in amino acids: CASSLSGGGGYEQYF. The CDR3 DNA follows: TGTGCCAGCAGTTTATCAGGGGGCGGTGGCTACGAGCAGTACTTC.

This clonotype was detected only a few times. The chain employs TRBV6-5 and TRBJ2-7, with 7 bases fitting TRBD1. V dropped 0 bases and J dropped 3; count of bases not matched to a gene: 20. Per germline, CDR1 MNHEY and CDR2 SVGAGI. The length of the CDR3 is 20 residues. The CDR3 nucleotides read TGTGCCAGCAGTTACTCGAACAGGGGACCTCATAGGACCTCGTTCTACGAGCAGTACTTC. Amino acid sequence: CASSYSNRGPHRTSFYEQYF.

This clonotype has just a few counts. It may be a read error: a sequence one base away is much more abundant. V is TRBV6-2 or TRBV6-3 and J is TRBJ2-7; 14 bases match TRBD2. The CDR3 runs to 16 residues. Germline V lookup: CDR1 MNHEY, CDR2 SVGEGT. CDR3 coding DNA: TGTGCCAGCAGTTTTCGGACTAGCGGGGGGTACTACGGGCAGTACTTC. The encoded protein is CASSFRTSGGYYGQYF.

Notes on this clonotype: Its ends do not fully match the called genes, so a read error is possible. The chain is built from TRBV11-2 and TRBJ2-7; D not resolved. The CDR3 runs 15 residues. CDR1 and CDR2 from the germline V gene are SGHAT and FQNNGV. The CDR3 coding sequence is TGTGCCAGCTGCTTACGTGGACGAACACACTACGAGCAGTACTTC. This sequence encodes CASCLRGRTHYEQYF.

This chain links TRBV19 with TRBJ1-3; the D gene is possibly TRBD1 (5 bases). The CDR3 covers 14 residues. Germline V CDR1 and CDR2: LNHDA, SQIVND (reference sequence). Deletions cut 3 bases from V and 8 bases from J, with 14 bases between. CDR3 residues: CASSIQASGDTIYF. CDR3 DNA sequence: TGTGCCAGTAGTATCCAGGCCTCGGGGGACACCATATATTTT. Complete variable domain (other parts from reference TRBV19 and TRBJ1-3): DGGITQSPKYLFRKEGQNVTLSCEQNLNHDAMYWYRQDPGQGLRLIYYSQIVNDFQKGDIAEGYSVSREKKESFPLTVTSAQKNPTAFYLCASSIQASGDTIYFGEGSWLTVV.

This clonotype was detected ten times or more. The V call is TRBV11-2, the J call TRBJ2-3; no reliable D call. This CDR3 is built from 17 residues. Trimming removed 0 bases from V and 1 base from J, with 14 bases in between. Germline lookup yields CDR1 SGHAT and CDR2 FQNNGV. CDR3 sequence reads: CASSLEPPGAGTDTQYF. The CDR3 DNA is TGTGCCAGCAGCTTAGAACCTCCGGGCGCTGGCACAGATACGCAGTATTTT.

The chain couples TRBV7-9 to TRBJ2-2; D might be TRBD2 (5 bases). Germline CDR1 and CDR2: SEHNR and FQNEAQ (reference sequence). This CDR3 has 16 residues. The V end was cut by 5 bases, the J end by 4 bases, with 17 bases between. The DNA for the CDR3 is TGTGCCAGCAGCCCAATGTTGGAACGGGGCACCGGGGAGCTGTTTTTT. This sequence encodes CASSPMLERGTGELFF.

The rearrangement joins TRBV13 to TRBJ2-7; tentative D call: TRBD1 (6 bases). The ends were cut back, 4 bases at V and 4 bases at J, with 14 bases in the middle. The germline CDR1 and CDR2 sequences are PRHDT and FYEKMQ (reference sequence). This CDR3 has 14 amino acids. CDR3 coding DNA: TGTGCCAGCAGCTCCTCAATGGACAGTTACGAGCAGTACTTC. It codes for CASSSSMDSYEQYF.

This clonotype was counted many times. The CDR3 coding sequence is TGTGCCAGCAGTTTTGGGGGGAAGTCCTACGAGCAGTACTTC. As protein: CASSFGGKSYEQYF. V gene TRBV12-3 or TRBV12-4 combines with J gene TRBJ2-7; D is possibly TRBD2 (6 bases). CDR3 length equals 14 residues. V was shortened by 3 bases and J by 1 base, with 10 bases between the two germline ends.

This clonotype was seen ten or more times. The V and J genes are TRBV30 and TRBJ2-5, with D unresolved. V lost 0 bases, J lost 3 bases, and 17 bases lay in between. Germline-derived CDR1 and CDR2 are GTSNPN and SVGIG (reference sequence). The CDR3 length is 16 residues. For the CDR3, the DNA is TGTGCCTGGAGTGTAAAGACCGCAACACCCGAAGAGACCCAGTACTTC. It specifies CAWSVKTATPEETQYF.

There are many counts of this clonotype. The chain joins TRBV20-1 to TRBJ2-1; D is possibly TRBD2 (5 bases). The CDR3 length is 16 residues. Deletions cut 6 bases from V and 0 bases from J, with 18 bases between. CDR1 and CDR2 (germline): DFQATT, SNEGSKA (reference sequence). CDR3 protein: CSAIRPTGSSYNEQFF. In DNA, the CDR3 is TGCAGTGCCATAAGACCGACGGGATCCTCCTACAATGAGCAGTTCTTC.

This clonotype was detected ten times or more. V usage is TRBV15 and J usage is TRBJ2-1; 7 bases are shared with TRBD2. Looked up from germline, CDR1 is LNHNV and CDR2 is YYDKDF (reference sequence). J lost 4 bases, V lost 4 bases, and 7 bases had no gene match. This CDR3 has 15 amino acids. CDR3 loop: CATSIQGGDYNEQFF. The DNA for the CDR3 is TGTGCCACCAGCATCCAGGGAGGGGATTACAATGAGCAGTTCTTC.

The chain is built from TRBV5-1 and TRBJ2-2; D may correspond to TRBD1 or TRBD2 (6 bases each). CDR1 is SGHRS and CDR2 is YFSETQ in the germline V gene. CDR3 length equals 17 residues. The ends were cut back, 3 bases at V and 2 bases at J, with 17 bases in the middle. CDR3 region: CASSSGAGNPNTGELFF. The CDR3 bases are TGCGCCAGCAGCTCGGGGGCGGGAAATCCCAACACCGGGGAGCTGTTTTTT. The whole variable domain, filled in from reference TRBV5-1 and TRBJ2-2, reads KAGVTQTPRYLIKTRGQQVTLSCSPISGHRSVSWYQQTPGQGLQFLFEYFSETQRNKGNFPGRFSGRQFSNSRSEMNVSTLELGDSALYLCASSSGAGNPNTGELFFGEGSRLTVL.

This rearrangement joins TRBV5-8 to TRBJ2-1; 7 bases are shared with TRBD1. Germline CDR1 reads SGHTS; CDR2 reads YDEGEE. V was pared by 3 bases and J by 3 bases, with 3 bases of the junction left unmatched. This CDR3 is 14 amino acids long. The CDR3 DNA reads as TGTGCCAGCAGCTCAGGACAGGTCTACAATGAGCAGTTCTTC. The encoded protein is CASSSGQVYNEQFF. Together with reference TRBV5-8 and TRBJ2-1, the CDR3 gives the full variable domain: EAGVTQSPTHLIKTRGQQATLRCSPISGHTSVYWYQQALGLGLQFLLWYDEGEERNRGNFPPRFSGRQFPNYSSELNVNALELEDSALYLCASSSGQVYNEQFFGPGTRLTVL.

Ten or more counts support this clonotype. The rearrangement joins TRBV14 to TRBJ2-7, with TRBD1 matching 8 bases. The junction had 6 bases not matched to a gene; V was cut back by 1 base and J by 1 base. The CDR3 runs to 16 residues. The germline V gene encodes CDR1 SGHDN and CDR2 FVKESK. DNA of the CDR3: TGTGCCAGCAGCCAAGGGGACAGGTCTATGTCCTACGAGCAGTACTTC. It is translated as CASSQGDRSMSYEQYF. The entire variable domain, with the rest obtained from reference TRBV14 and TRBJ2-7, is as follows: EAGVTQFPSHSVIEKGQTVTLRCDPISGHDNLYWYRRVMGKEIKFLLHFVKESKQDESGMPNNRFLAERTGGTYSTLKVQPAELEDSGVYFCASSQGDRSMSYEQYFGPGTRLTVT.

The chain joins TRBV20-1 to TRBJ1-2; no clear D. With 6 bases removed from V and 6 bases from J, the gap between germline ends came to 14 bases. There are 12 residues in the CDR3. CDR1 is DFQATT, CDR2 SNEGSKA, per germline (reference sequence). As DNA, the CDR3 is TGCAGTGCCAATTCCCCAAGAAATGGCTACACCTTC. Translating gives CSANSPRNGYTF.

There are many counts of this clonotype. The chain has TRBV7-2 and TRBJ2-1; D not resolved. The V gene's germline CDR1 is SGHTA and CDR2 FQGNSA. V lost 1 base to trimming and J lost 1 base, with 11 bases between them. The CDR3 is made up of 16 amino acids. CDR3 loop: CASSLGVQTSYNEQFF. The CDR3 DNA reads as TGTGCCAGCAGCTTAGGAGTCCAGACGTCCTACAATGAGCAGTTCTTC.

There are many counts of this clonotype. The rearrangement uses TRBV10-3 and TRBJ1-2; 8 positions match TRBD1. From germline, CDR1 is ENHRY and CDR2 SYGVKD. The V and J ends lost 0 bases and 4 bases, in that order; junction bases with no gene match: 10. CDR3 length: 17 amino acids. The CDR3 loop is CAISESGTGQEGYGYTF. The CDR3 nucleotides are TGTGCCATCAGTGAGTCGGGGACGGGACAGGAGGGCTATGGCTACACCTTC.

This clonotype was seen a handful of times. The chain couples TRBV2 to TRBJ1-4; D possibly corresponds to TRBD1 (6 bases). V lost 8 bases and J 4 bases, leaving 14 bases between the germline ends. Germline V gene sequence: CDR1 SNHLY, CDR2 FYNNEI. The CDR3 sequence is 14 residues long. The CDR3 spells CASGHRAVNEKLFF. Written as DNA, the CDR3 is TGTGCCAGCGGTCACAGGGCGGTTAATGAAAAACTGTTTTTT.

This clonotype has at least ten counts. The chain joins TRBV3-1 to TRBJ1-6, with TRBD1 matching over 7 bases. In germline, CDR1 is LGHDT, CDR2 YNNKEL (reference sequence). The trim removed 3 bases at V and 7 bases at J, leaving 9 bases unmatched. CDR3 size: 16 residues. The CDR3 protein is CASSHNSGGQNSPLHF. CDR3 in DNA: TGTGCCAGCAGCCATAATTCAGGGGGGCAGAATTCACCCCTCCACTTT. The full variable domain, rest sourced from reference TRBV3-1 and TRBJ1-6, is DTAVSQTPKYLVTQMGNDKSIKCEQNLGHDTMYWYKQDSKKFLKIMFSYNNKELIINETVPNRFSPKSPDKAHLNLHINSLELGDSAVYFCASSHNSGGQNSPLHFGNGTRLTVT.

In this sample, this clonotype turned up many times. The V and J genes are TRBV29-1 and TRBJ2-7; a possible D gene is TRBD2 (6 bases). From germline, CDR1 is SQVTM and CDR2 ANQGSEA. The CDR3 runs 13 residues. Between the trimmed V and J ends, which lost 6 bases and 0 bases, there was a span of 12 bases. The CDR3, as DNA: TGCAGCGTACCGGGACTCAGCTCCTACGAGCAGTACTTC. Translation gives CSVPGLSSYEQYF.

This clonotype was recorded many times. This sequence joins TRBV7-2 and TRBJ1-5; no reliable D call. V gave up 1 base and J gave up 6 bases, with 7 bases separating them. Per germline, CDR1 SGHTA and CDR2 FQGNSA. This CDR3 is 13 amino acids long. The CDR3 here is CASSLDGLQPQHF. CDR3 DNA sequence: TGTGCCAGCAGCTTAGATGGACTTCAGCCCCAGCATTTT.

This clonotype was seen only once. The chain employs TRBV6-2 or TRBV6-3 and TRBJ1-2; D is possibly TRBD1 (6 bases). The germline CDR1 and CDR2 sequences are MNHEY and SVGEGT. V was cut by 6 bases and J by 4 bases, with 12 bases left in between. CDR3 length: 13 amino acids. The CDR3 sequence is CASSRGQIYGYTF. Here the CDR3 DNA reads TGTGCCAGCAGCCGTGGACAGATCTATGGCTACACCTTC.

This clonotype appeared a few times. This sequence joins TRBV5-1 and TRBJ2-5; maybe TRBD2 (6 bases). This CDR3 comprises 16 residues. Germline V gene lookup returns CDR1 SGHRS and CDR2 YFSETQ. V was trimmed by 3 bases and J by 0 bases, leaving 15 bases between them. The DNA for the CDR3 is TGCGCCAGCAGCTGGGAGGTCGGGGCCCACCAAGAGACCCAGTACTTC. It translates to CASSWEVGAHQETQYF. The full variable domain, completed using reference TRBV5-1 and TRBJ2-5, is KAGVTQTPRYLIKTRGQQVTLSCSPISGHRSVSWYQQTPGQGLQFLFEYFSETQRNKGNFPGRFSGRQFSNSRSEMNVSTLELGDSALYLCASSWEVGAHQETQYFGPGTRLLVL.